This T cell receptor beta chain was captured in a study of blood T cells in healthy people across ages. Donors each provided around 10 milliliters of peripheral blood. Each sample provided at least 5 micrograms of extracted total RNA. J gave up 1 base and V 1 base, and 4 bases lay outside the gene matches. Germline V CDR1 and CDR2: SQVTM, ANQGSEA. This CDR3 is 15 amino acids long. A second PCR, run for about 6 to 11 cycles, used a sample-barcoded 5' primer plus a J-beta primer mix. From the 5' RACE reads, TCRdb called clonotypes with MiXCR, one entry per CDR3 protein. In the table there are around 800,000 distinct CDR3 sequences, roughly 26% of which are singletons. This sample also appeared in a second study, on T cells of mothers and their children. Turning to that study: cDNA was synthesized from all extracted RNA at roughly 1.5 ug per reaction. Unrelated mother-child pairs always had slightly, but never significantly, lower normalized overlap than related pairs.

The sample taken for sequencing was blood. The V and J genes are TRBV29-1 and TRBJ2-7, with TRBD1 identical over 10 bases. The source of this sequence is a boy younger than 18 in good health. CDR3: CSVEGWDRGSYEQYF. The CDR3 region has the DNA TGCAGCGTTGAAGGTTGGGACAGGGGATCCTACGAGCAGTACTTC.